Shown below are 18 T cell receptor beta chains from a single sample sequenced in a study of blood T cells in healthy people across ages. Alongside a J-beta primer mix, a sample-barcoded 5' primer served in a second PCR lasting roughly 6 to 11 cycles. From the 5' RACE reads, TCRdb called clonotypes with MiXCR, one entry per CDR3 protein. This sample has more than 1.4 million distinct CDR3 sequences, with around 42% found just once. The sample comprised blood. All receptors derive from a woman between 18 and 29 years old in good health.

The rearrangement uses TRBV20-1 and TRBJ2-3; 8 bases map to TRBD2. The CDR3 runs to 15 residues. V lost 2 bases and J lost 1; bases outside the gene matches: 5. CDR1 is DFQATT and CDR2 is SNEGSKA in the germline V gene (reference sequence). CDR3 coding DNA: TGCAGTGCTAGACCAACCGGGGGGGGCACAGATACGCAGTATTTT. Translated: CSARPTGGGTDTQYF.

The chain recombines TRBV28 with TRBJ2-5; 9 bases are a match to TRBD1. CDR1 and CDR2 from the germline V gene are MDHEN and SYDVKM. Unmatched junction bases numbered 10, after V lost 6 bases and J lost 2 bases. The CDR3 loop spans 16 amino acids. The CDR3 loop reads CASSTAGTGTQETQYF. CDR3 nucleotides: TGTGCCAGCAGCACCGCCGGGACAGGGACTCAAGAGACCCAGTACTTC.

The gene calls are TRBV6-6 and TRBJ2-1; D unclear. The ends were cut back, 8 bases at V and 4 bases at J, with 15 bases in the middle. From germline, CDR1 is MNHNY and CDR2 SVGAGI (reference sequence). The CDR3 has 14 amino acids. DNA for the CDR3: TGTGCCAGCCAACAGAAAATTTATTACAATGAGCAGTTCTTC. This sequence encodes CASQQKIYYNEQFF.

This clonotype was counted between two and nine times. A clone one base away is much larger, so this may be a read error. Here the CDR3 DNA reads TGTGCCAGCAGCGTGGTGTCATCCTACGAGCAGTACTTC. Translated: CASSVVSSYEQYF. This chain uses TRBV5-6 with TRBJ2-7; no definite D call. Trimming left V 4 bases short and J 1 base short, with 9 bases between. Germline V CDR1 and CDR2: SGHDT, YYEEEE. The CDR3 has 13 amino acids.

The chain employs TRBV12-3 or TRBV12-4 and TRBJ2-3; a weak D match, TRBD2 (6 bases). Trimming shortened V by 5 bases and J by 6 bases, and 15 bases separated the two germline ends. The CDR3 extends over 14 amino acids. DNA for the CDR3: TGTGCCAGCAGTGGAGGGACTGCTCGGGATACGCAGTATTTT. The encoded protein is CASSGGTARDTQYF.

For this clonotype: The junction shows a germline mismatch at one end, possibly a read error. The rearrangement joins TRBV4-1 to TRBJ2-1; TRBD2 agrees at 13 bases. Per the germline V gene, CDR1 is MGHRA and CDR2 is YSYEKL. CDR3 size: 18 residues. The CDR3 region has the DNA TGCGCCAGCAGCCAAGATAGGACTAGCGGGAGTGTCTACAATGAGAAGTTCTTC. Translated, it gives CASSQDRTSGSVYNEKFF.

The chain combines TRBV3-1 with TRBJ2-5, with 7 nucleotides matching TRBD2. Trimming removed 5 bases from V and 4 bases from J; junction bases left unmatched: 10. Germline CDR1 reads LGHDT; CDR2 reads YNNKEL (reference sequence). The CDR3 contains 15 residues. The CDR3: CASSSTRLAAETQYF. The DNA for the CDR3 is TGTGCCAGCAGCTCCACCCGGCTAGCGGCAGAGACCCAGTACTTC.

The sample holds a few counts of this clonotype. CDR3 in amino acids: CASSAFGAEKLFF. DNA for the CDR3: TGCGCCAGCAGCGCATTCGGGGCTGAAAAACTGTTTTTT. The rearrangement joins TRBV4-1 to TRBJ1-4; TRBD1 might be the D (5 bases). The CDR3 covers 13 residues. Looked up from germline, CDR1 is MGHRA and CDR2 is YSYEKL. Trimming took 5 bases from V and 7 from J, leaving 11 bases between them.

The chain recombines TRBV14 with TRBJ1-5, with TRBD1 identical over 10 bases. Germline assignment: CDR1 SGHDN and CDR2 FVKESK. J gave up 3 bases and V 0 bases, and 8 bases lay outside the gene matches. This CDR3 has 18 residues. The CDR3 DNA reads TGTGCCAGCAGCCAAGAAAAGACAGGGGGCAACAACAATCAGCCCCAGCATTTT. Its translation is CASSQEKTGGNNNQPQHF.

The J gene is TRBJ1-2, the V gene TRBV25-1, with D possibly matching TRBD1 (6 bases). V shed 2 bases and J shed 2 bases, with 18 bases lying between them. This CDR3 is built from 17 residues. Germline CDR1 reads MGHDK; CDR2 reads SYGVNS. The CDR3 is CASSEVLGRGANYGYTF. The CDR3 bases are TGTGCCAGCAGTGAAGTATTGGGGCGGGGGGCGAACTATGGCTACACCTTC.

The chain is built from TRBV15 and TRBJ2-3, with D possibly TRBD2 on 5 matching bases. The V gene's germline CDR1 is LNHNV and CDR2 YYDKDF (reference sequence). Deletions cut 0 bases from V and 4 bases from J, with 11 bases between. The CDR3 consists of 15 residues. CDR3 bases: TGTGCCACCAGCAGAGATGGTCTAGCTGCAGATACGCAGTATTTT. It encodes CATSRDGLAADTQYF.

The V gene is TRBV6-5, the J gene TRBJ2-7, with TRBD2 as a possible D gene (5 bases). Germline V gene lookup returns CDR1 MNHEY and CDR2 SVGAGI. The V end was cut by 2 bases, the J end by 0 bases, with 11 bases between. This CDR3 has 15 residues. CDR3 protein: CASSYVGDPSYEQYF. CDR3 bases: TGTGCCAGCAGTTACGTGGGAGATCCCTCCTACGAGCAGTACTTC.

There are a few counts of this clonotype. V is TRBV20-1 and J is TRBJ2-7; 9 bases are shared with TRBD2. The junction had 6 bases not matched to a gene; V was cut back by 0 bases and J by 6 bases. Germline lookup yields CDR1 DFQATT and CDR2 SNEGSKA (reference sequence). The CDR3 is 14 residues long. The CDR3 loop is CSARDWREGSEQYF. The CDR3 bases are TGCAGTGCTAGAGATTGGCGGGAGGGATCCGAGCAGTACTTC.

This clonotype has more than one count but fewer than ten. The V and J genes are TRBV15 and TRBJ2-5; D perhaps matches TRBD2 (6 bases). With 0 bases removed from V and 1 base from J, the gap between germline ends came to 6 bases. The CDR3 contains 14 residues. Germline assignment: CDR1 LNHNV and CDR2 YYDKDF (reference sequence). The CDR3 region is CATSREGLQETQYF. The CDR3, as DNA: TGTGCCACCAGCAGAGAGGGACTCCAAGAGACCCAGTACTTC.

This clonotype has a handful of counts. The rearrangement links TRBV9 to TRBJ2-6, with a tentative D call TRBD1 (5 bases). The V gene lost 3 bases and the J gene lost 1 base, with 14 bases spanning the gap. The germline V gene has CDR1 SGDLS and CDR2 YYNGEE. The length of the CDR3 is 17 residues. The CDR3, as DNA: TGTGCCAGCAGCGGCGACCAGGGTCGGTCTGGGGCCAACGTCCTGACTTTC. It encodes CASSGDQGRSGANVLTF.

This clonotype was seen a single time. The junction and the germline gene differ at one end; a read error may be behind it. The chain employs TRBV6-5 and TRBJ2-7; TRBD2 matches 13 bases. The V gene's germline CDR1 is MNHEY and CDR2 SVGAGI. The CDR3 runs 16 residues. CDR3: CARSYPGTSGTYEQYF. The CDR3 DNA reads TGTGCCAGAAGTTACCCCGGGACTAGCGGGACCTACGAGCAGTACTTC.

The J gene is TRBJ2-1, the V gene TRBV6-1, with TRBD2 matching over 11 bases. The CDR3 length is 18 residues. Trimming cost V 3 bases and J 7 bases; bases outside gene matches: 14. CDR1 and CDR2 (germline): MNHNS, SASEGT. The CDR3 DNA follows: TGTGCCAGCAGTGAGGGGCGATTTTTAGCGGGAGGGATTAATGAGCAGTTCTTC. This sequence encodes CASSEGRFLAGGINEQFF.

The rearrangement links TRBV7-9 to TRBJ2-4, with D possibly TRBD1 on 5 matching bases. The CDR3 consists of 14 residues. V lost 0 bases to trimming and J lost 4 bases, with 7 bases between them. CDR1 is SEHNR, CDR2 FQNEAQ, per germline (reference sequence). The CDR3 DNA is TGTGCCAGCAGCTTAGCAGGGGATAAAAACATTCAGTACTTC. It specifies CASSLAGDKNIQYF.